The next 22 T cell receptor beta chains were all read from a single sample in a study of T cells in Graves' hyperthyroidism and ophthalmopathy. RNA transcripts gave rise to amplified TCR beta CDR3 regions. Primed by the HTBI set, a first-round RT-PCR was run on the TCR CDR3. TCRdb ran MiXCR on the multiplex PCR reads and lists one entry per CDR3 protein. The data show more than 500,000 distinct CDR3 sequences, approximately 44% seen once. Sequencing used peripheral blood or thyroid tissue (not recorded which). The receptors originated from an adult woman with Graves' disease, either hyperthyroidism or ophthalmopathy (not recorded which).

The chain uses TRBV20-1 and TRBJ2-7; 11 positions match TRBD1. The V segment lost 2 bases and the J segment 4 bases; nucleotides outside the gene matches: 7. Germline lookup yields CDR1 DFQATT and CDR2 SNEGSKA (reference sequence). The CDR3 loop spans 15 amino acids. The CDR3 DNA follows: TGCAGTGCTAGAAAGGTGGGGACAGGGGGATACGAGCAGTACTTC. Translation gives CSARKVGTGGYEQYF.

Remarks on this clonotype: In this CDR3 the conserved last residue, phenylalanine or tryptophan, is missing, so a read error is likely. This rearrangement joins TRBV5-1 to TRBJ2-5; 10 bases agree with TRBD2. CDR3 length: 15 amino acids. Germline V lookup: CDR1 SGHRS, CDR2 YFSETQ. Trimming cost V 2 bases and J 3 bases; bases outside gene matches: 4. The chain's CDR3 is CASSLAGTSEETQYL. In DNA form, the CDR3 reads TGCGCCAGCAGCTTAGCCGGGACTAGCGAAGAGACCCAGTACCTC.

This clonotype was counted between two and nine times. The chain employs TRBV28 and TRBJ1-5; D is ambiguous. The CDR3 is 15 residues long. Per the germline V gene, CDR1 is MDHEN and CDR2 is SYDVKM. V lost 6 bases and J 0 bases, leaving 12 bases between the germline ends. The CDR3: CASRLLDNSNQPQHF. CDR3 bases: TGTGCCAGCAGACTCCTTGATAATAGCAATCAGCCCCAGCATTTT.

The rearrangement links TRBV20-1 to TRBJ1-5, with D tentatively TRBD1 (6 bases). The CDR3 contains 13 residues. In germline, CDR1 is DFQATT, CDR2 SNEGSKA (reference sequence). V was trimmed by 6 bases and J by 3 bases, leaving 12 bases between them. The CDR3 reads CSAEDSPNQPQHF. The CDR3 nucleotides are TGCAGTGCCGAGGACAGTCCCAATCAGCCCCAGCATTTT.

This clonotype was recorded at least ten times. The chain links TRBV6-5 to TRBJ1-6, with D unclear. The V and J ends lost 0 bases and 8 bases respectively, with 14 bases between them. CDR1 and CDR2 (germline): MNHEY, SVGAGI. The CDR3 spans 16 residues. CDR3 coding DNA: TGTGCCAGCAGTTACTCGGTCGCCTCGGGTGATTCACCCCTCCACTTT. Its protein is CASSYSVASGDSPLHF.

This clonotype was observed at least ten times. The chain couples TRBV9 to TRBJ2-7, with D unresolved. Germline-derived CDR1 and CDR2 are SGDLS and YYNGEE. V gave up 4 bases and J gave up 0 bases, with 8 bases separating them. CDR3 size: 13 residues. The CDR3 region is CASSSTTSYEQYF. CDR3 nucleotide sequence: TGTGCCAGCAGCTCCACCACCTCCTACGAGCAGTACTTC.

This clonotype came up a few times. V gene TRBV15 combines with J gene TRBJ1-4; tentatively, D is TRBD1 (5 bases). The CDR3 is made up of 13 amino acids. The V end lost 5 bases, the J end lost 7 bases, and 11 bases lay between the germline ends. In germline, CDR1 is LNHNV, CDR2 YYDKDF (reference sequence). The CDR3 region is CATSVGVSEKLFF. CDR3 DNA sequence: TGTGCCACCAGCGTAGGGGTTAGTGAAAAACTGTTTTTT.

This clonotype has a count of ten or more. The chain has TRBV6-6 and TRBJ2-7; a possible D gene is TRBD1 (6 bases). V lost 6 bases, J lost 3 bases, and 12 bases lay in between. Germline V lookup: CDR1 MNHNY, CDR2 SVGAGI (reference sequence). The CDR3 consists of 13 residues. The CDR3 sequence: CASRNNRDYEQYF. The CDR3 region has the DNA TGTGCCAGCAGGAATAACAGGGACTACGAGCAGTACTTC.

This clonotype appeared many times. This chain uses TRBV20-1 with TRBJ2-5, with D possibly TRBD2 on 5 matching bases. Looked up from germline, CDR1 is DFQATT and CDR2 is SNEGSKA (reference sequence). The CDR3 length is 12 residues. The V gene lost 5 bases and the J gene lost 5 bases, with 12 bases spanning the gap. CDR3 loop: CSAAGGGETQYF. Written as DNA, the CDR3 is TGCAGTGCTGCGGGCGGTGGGGAGACCCAGTACTTC.

The J gene is TRBJ1-3, the V gene TRBV5-1; no clear D gene. The length of the CDR3 is 14 residues. In germline, CDR1 is SGHRS, CDR2 YFSETQ. The ends were cut back, 7 bases at V and 0 bases at J, with 11 bases in the middle. CDR3 nucleotide sequence: TGCGCCAGCGGTCTGGGGAGCTCTGGAAACACCATATATTTT. Protein product: CASGLGSSGNTIYF. The variable domain in full, completed from reference TRBV5-1 and TRBJ1-3, reads KAGVTQTPRYLIKTRGQQVTLSCSPISGHRSVSWYQQTPGQGLQFLFEYFSETQRNKGNFPGRFSGRQFSNSRSEMNVSTLELGDSALYLCASGLGSSGNTIYFGEGSWLTVV.

Ten or more counts support this clonotype. V is TRBV4-1 and J is TRBJ1-2; D not resolved. Trimming removed 0 bases at V and 8 bases at J, with 7 bases between. This CDR3 region has 12 residues. Germline V gene data show CDR1 as MGHRA and CDR2 as YSYEKL. CDR3 in amino acids: CASSQDLGGYTF. CDR3 coding DNA: TGCGCCAGCAGCCAAGATCTGGGGGGCTACACCTTC.

As concerns this clonotype: This CDR3 fails to terminate in the conserved phenylalanine or tryptophan, so it likely reflects a read error. Because the CDR3's place on the DNA is in doubt, the DNA is left out and the CDR3 is given as listed by TCRdb. The chain links TRBV11-2 to TRBJ1-1. The CDR3 contains 8 residues when both ends are counted. Germline loops: CDR1 SGHAT, CDR2 FQNNGV. CDR3 in amino acids: CASAEDYS.

This clonotype was seen at least ten times. V gene TRBV15 combines with J gene TRBJ1-5, with 9 bases that match TRBD1. The V and J ends lost 8 bases and 7 bases, in that order; junction bases with no gene match: 9. Germline-derived CDR1 and CDR2 are LNHNV and YYDKDF (reference sequence). CDR3 size: 14 residues. In nucleotides, the CDR3 is TGTGCCACCCAAGGACAGGGGAGTAGACAGCCCCAGCATTTT. Amino acids: CATQGQGSRQPQHF.

This clonotype was seen many times. This chain links TRBV7-9 with TRBJ1-4, with TRBD1 matching 8 bases. V shed 4 bases, J shed 7 bases, and the junction held 8 bases outside the gene matches. Germline CDR1 is SEHNR and CDR2 is FQNEAQ (reference sequence). This CDR3 is 15 amino acids long. The CDR3, as DNA: TGTGCCAGCAGCTCGCGACAGGGGCGAGGTGAAAAACTGTTTTTT. It specifies CASSSRQGRGEKLFF.

This clonotype came up a few times. CDR3 protein: CACAGVAGGPETQYF. DNA for the CDR3: TGTGCCTGCGCGGGAGTAGCGGGAGGGCCTGAGACCCAGTACTTC. The chain carries TRBV7-2 and TRBJ2-5; 11 bases agree with TRBD2. This CDR3 has 15 amino acids. Germline loops: CDR1 SGHTA, CDR2 FQGNSA. The V and J ends lost 11 bases and 5 bases, in that order; junction bases with no gene match: 13.

The chain has TRBV7-2 and TRBJ1-1; D remains ambiguous. This CDR3 region has 18 residues. Trimming removed 6 bases at V and 1 base at J, with 24 bases between. Germline assignment: CDR1 SGHTA and CDR2 FQGNSA. DNA of the CDR3: TGTGCCAGCAGAAAAATCTTCCGGCTAAGGACGGAGAACACTGAAGCTTTCTTT. This sequence encodes CASRKIFRLRTENTEAFF.

As regards this clonotype: At one end, the junction sequence differs from germline, possibly due to a read error. The chain combines TRBV7-6 with TRBJ1-1, with D possibly TRBD1 on 6 matching bases. The CDR3 is made up of 12 amino acids. Germline CDR1 reads SGHVS; CDR2 reads FNYEAQ. CDR3 residues: CASSQLMSGEVF. CDR3 nucleotide sequence: TGTGCCAGCAGCCAATTAATGTCAGGGGAAGTCTTT.

This clonotype was counted at least ten times. This chain uses TRBV20-1 with TRBJ1-2; D ambiguous. This CDR3 is built from 12 residues. Germline values: CDR1 DFQATT, CDR2 SNEGSKA (reference sequence). V was clipped by 3 bases and J by 5 bases, with 10 bases between them. The DNA of the CDR3 is TGCAGTGCTAGTGAGGCGGGGTATGGCTACACCTTC. Translation gives CSASEAGYGYTF.

The J gene is TRBJ2-5, the V gene TRBV7-2; TRBD2 is a possible D gene (5 bases). Trimming removed 5 bases from V and 6 bases from J, with 16 bases in between. This CDR3 is built from 14 residues. Looked up from germline, CDR1 is SGHTA and CDR2 is FQGNSA. CDR3 nucleotide sequence: TGTGCCAGCAGCCTTACAGCGGAAGGGCAGACCCAGTACTTC. Translation gives CASSLTAEGQTQYF.

Comments on this clonotype: The junction shows a germline mismatch at one end, possibly a read error. The V gene is TRBV2, the J gene TRBJ1-5; D is unresolved. Germline V gives CDR1 SNHLY, CDR2 FYNNEI. The CDR3 consists of 13 residues. This chain's CDR3 is CANSEMGWETQHF. The DNA for the CDR3 is TGTGCCAACAGTGAAATGGGATGGGAGACCCAGCATTTT.

The chain recombines TRBV29-1 with TRBJ2-7; D might be TRBD2 (7 bases). Looked up from germline, CDR1 is SQVTM and CDR2 is ANQGSEA. The length of the CDR3 is 11 residues. CDR3 sequence: CRRRGAYEQYF. The CDR3 region has the DNA TGCAGACGCCGGGGGGCGTACGAGCAGTACTTC.

This clonotype was counted ten times or more. This sequence joins TRBV10-3 and TRBJ1-6; D remains ambiguous. Germline CDR1 reads ENHRY; CDR2 reads SYGVKD. V was cut by 0 bases and J by 5 bases, with 14 bases left in between. The CDR3 is 17 residues long. CDR3: CAISESRLLEDNSPLHF. Written as DNA, the CDR3 is TGTGCCATCAGTGAGTCAAGACTGTTAGAGGATAATTCACCCCTCCACTTT.